Listed here is a single T cell receptor (beta chain). This specimen comes from a study of blood T cell repertoires in COVID-19. Germline loops: CDR1 MDHEN, CDR2 SYDVKM. The CDR3 totals 15 residues. Trimming at V came to 5 bases and at J to 11 bases, leaving 12 bases not matched to a gene. Repertoires were generated with immunoSEQ multiplex PCR, while TCRdb's copy carries only in-frame clones and drops some. The profile shows about 110,000 clones, less than 85% of them singletons. This sequence was found in a woman of 80 years or more with acute or convalescent COVID-19. The gene calls are TRBV28 and TRBJ1-6; 7 positions match TRBD1. Sequencing was carried out using peripheral blood. CDR3 coding DNA: TGTGCCAGCAGTACCGCCTCGACAGGGTTGGCACCCCTCCACTTT. It codes for CASSTASTGLAPLHF.